Below, 29 T cell receptor beta chains from the same sample are listed, as sequenced in a study of cytomegalovirus exposure and HLA in healthy donors. The PCR had 60 Vbeta and 13 Jbeta primers. The method was immunoSEQ multiplex PCR; TCRdb's version includes in-frame clones alone and lacks a portion of them. Of more than 100,000 clones in the sample, 55% to 75% were seen once. What was sequenced was PBMCs. The receptors derive from a man over 45 in good health and CMV-seropositive.

This chain uses TRBV18 with TRBJ1-1; TRBD1 matches 11 bases. The CDR3 has 17 amino acids. Germline V gives CDR1 KGHSH, CDR2 LQKENI. V trimming: 1 base; J trimming: 5 bases; junction bases outside the gene matches: 9. The CDR3 loop is CASSPLTGTGGQTEAFF. CDR3 DNA: TGTGCCAGCTCACCACTAACCGGGACAGGGGGTCAAACTGAAGCTTTCTTT.

The genes are TRBV20-1 and TRBJ1-2, with D unclear. The CDR3 sequence is 11 residues long. Trimming pared 6 bases from V and 3 bases from J, leaving 8 bases between. In germline, CDR1 is DFQATT, CDR2 SNEGSKA (reference sequence). The CDR3 reads CSASRDYGYTF. The CDR3 DNA is TGCAGTGCAAGTCGGGACTATGGCTACACCTTC.

The J gene is TRBJ1-1, the V gene TRBV7-9; D might be TRBD1 (5 bases). Trimming pared 3 bases from V and 3 bases from J, leaving 17 bases between. The CDR3 extends over 16 amino acids. Germline assignment: CDR1 SEHNR and CDR2 FQNEAQ (reference sequence). This chain's CDR3 is CASSFPSGGGDTEAFF. CDR3 in DNA: TGTGCCAGCAGCTTCCCTTCCGGGGGAGGGGACACTGAAGCTTTCTTT.

The CDR3 spells CASSPRDRAANYGYTF. Here the CDR3 DNA reads TGTGCCAGCAGCCCGAGGGACAGGGCCGCTAACTATGGCTACACCTTC. The V gene is TRBV7-8, the J gene TRBJ1-2; 9 bases fit TRBD1. From germline, CDR1 is SGHVS and CDR2 FQNEAQ. The length of the CDR3 is 16 residues. Trimming at V came to 5 bases and at J to 0 bases, leaving 7 bases not matched to a gene.

The CDR3 region has the DNA TGTGCCAGCAGCGCGGACAGAGCAAACTATGGCTACACCTTC. This sequence encodes CASSADRANYGYTF. V gene TRBV6-5 combines with J gene TRBJ1-2; the D gene is possibly TRBD1 (6 bases). V shed 6 bases and J shed 2 bases, with 13 bases lying between them. The CDR3 is 14 residues long. Germline V gene sequence: CDR1 MNHEY, CDR2 SVGAGI.

J is TRBJ1-2 and V is TRBV18; 7 bases match TRBD1. J gave up 3 bases and V 2 bases, and 3 bases lay outside the gene matches. CDR3 length equals 14 residues. CDR1 KGHSH and CDR2 LQKENI come from the germline V gene. In nucleotides, the CDR3 is TGTGCCAGCTCACCAGGTACAGGGGACTATGGCTACACCTTC. Its protein product is CASSPGTGDYGYTF.

The chain links TRBV7-9 to TRBJ2-1; TRBD2 matches 12 bases. V lost 5 bases to trimming and J lost 7 bases; unmatched junction nucleotides: 6. The CDR3 has 15 residues. Germline V lookup: CDR1 SEHNR, CDR2 FQNEAQ (reference sequence). Here the CDR3 reads CASSLSGLAGNEQFF. The CDR3 DNA reads TGTGCCAGCAGCCTCTCGGGACTAGCGGGTAATGAGCAGTTCTTC.

The V call is TRBV19, the J call TRBJ2-3; 8 bases map to TRBD1. The length of the CDR3 is 16 residues. Trimming removed 6 bases from V and 1 base from J; junction bases left unmatched: 9. The germline V gene has CDR1 LNHDA and CDR2 SQIVND (reference sequence). The CDR3: CASRPQGAKGTDTQYF. The CDR3 DNA is TGTGCCAGTAGGCCTCAGGGGGCTAAAGGCACAGATACGCAGTATTTT.

J is TRBJ1-2 and V is TRBV7-2; the D is unclear. With 5 bases removed from V and 6 bases from J, the gap between germline ends came to 13 bases. CDR1 is SGHTA, CDR2 FQGNSA, per germline. This CDR3 contains 13 residues. The CDR3 nucleotides read TGTGCCAGCAGCCCCCGGGAGGGCGATGGCTACACCTTC. This sequence encodes CASSPREGDGYTF.

This clone has just one count. The genes are TRBV15 and TRBJ2-7; D perhaps matches TRBD1 (6 bases). V lost 0 bases, J lost 0 bases, and 9 bases lay in between. The CDR3 extends over 15 amino acids. The germline V gene has CDR1 LNHNV and CDR2 YYDKDF (reference sequence). The CDR3 sequence: CATSRENRASYEQYF. CDR3 bases: TGTGCCACCAGCAGAGAGAACAGGGCCTCCTACGAGCAGTACTTC. Looking up the rest from reference TRBV15 and TRBJ2-7 gives the full variable domain: DAMVIQNPRYQVTQFGKPVTLSCSQTLNHNVMYWYQQKSSQAPKLLFHYYDKDFNNEADTPDNFQSRRPNTSFCFLDIRSPGLGDTAMYLCATSRENRASYEQYFGPGTRLTVT.

The V gene is TRBV6-5, the J gene TRBJ2-1; TRBD2 matches at 14 bases. V gave up 5 bases and J gave up 6 bases; unmatched junction bases: 3. Germline V lookup: CDR1 MNHEY, CDR2 SVGAGI. The CDR3 is 15 amino acids. The DNA for the CDR3 is TGTGCCAGCAGTCGACTAGCGGGAGGGCTCAATGAGCAGTTCTTC. It translates to CASSRLAGGLNEQFF.

The V and J genes are TRBV4-2 and TRBJ2-6; the D gene is possibly TRBD1 (5 bases). The germline gives CDR1 LGHNA, CDR2 YNFKEQ. Trimming removed 3 bases at V and 4 bases at J, with 13 bases between. The CDR3 consists of 16 residues. CDR3 in amino acids: CASSQDTGSGANVLTF. Here the CDR3 DNA reads TGTGCCAGCAGCCAGGACACAGGATCAGGGGCCAACGTCCTGACTTTC.

This clone showed up just once. The gene calls are TRBV7-2 and TRBJ2-7, with TRBD2 matching 14 bases. With 5 bases clipped from V and 4 bases from J, the junction kept 7 bases outside the gene matches. The CDR3 is made up of 16 amino acids. From germline, CDR1 is SGHTA and CDR2 FQGNSA. The CDR3 nucleotides read TGTGCCAGCAGCCGGGGACTAGCGGGAGACAAGTACGAGCAGTACTTC. Protein: CASSRGLAGDKYEQYF.

The genes are TRBV9 and TRBJ2-3; TRBD2 aligns across 8 bases. The CDR3 extends over 17 amino acids. The V segment lost 3 bases and the J segment 0 bases; nucleotides outside the gene matches: 9. CDR1 is SGDLS and CDR2 is YYNGEE in the germline V gene. The DNA for the CDR3 is TGTGCCAGCAGCGAGGGGACTAGGTGGGGAAGCACAGATACGCAGTATTTT. This codes for CASSEGTRWGSTDTQYF.

A few counts support this clone. The rearrangement joins TRBV6-5 to TRBJ2-7; 7 bases align to TRBD1. Losses at the gene ends were 7 bases for V and 4 bases for J; bases not matched to a gene: 7. Germline CDR1 MNHEY, CDR2 SVGAGI. The CDR3 has 13 residues. The CDR3 region is CASIRPGGYEQYF. As DNA, the CDR3 is TGTGCCAGCATAAGACCAGGGGGTTACGAGCAGTACTTC.

The chain carries TRBV5-1 and TRBJ2-3; D may be TRBD1 (5 bases). CDR3 length: 15 residues. From germline, CDR1 is SGHRS and CDR2 YFSETQ. V dropped 5 bases and J dropped 2 bases, with 15 bases sitting between them. The CDR3 spells CASRPQGDSTDTQYF. The CDR3 nucleotides read TGCGCCAGCAGACCTCAGGGTGATTCCACAGATACGCAGTATTTT.

The genes are TRBV27 and TRBJ2-3; 8 bases are a match to TRBD2. CDR1 is MNHEY, CDR2 SMNVEV, per germline (reference sequence). After removal of 2 bases from V and 11 bases from J, the junction contained 15 bases not matched to a gene. There are 16 residues in the CDR3. Written as DNA, the CDR3 is TGTGCCAGCAGTTTAAACGCGGGGGGCCCGACCGGTAGGCAGTATTTT. Translated, it gives CASSLNAGGPTGRQYF.

The chain carries TRBV4-1 and TRBJ1-2; unclear D gene. Trimming removed 1 base from V and 8 bases from J, with 26 bases in between. Germline values: CDR1 MGHRA, CDR2 YSYEKL. This CDR3 comprises 18 residues. The CDR3: CASSQVAGQAGFQRGYTF. For the CDR3, the DNA is TGCGCCAGCAGCCAAGTCGCTGGGCAGGCGGGGTTCCAAAGAGGCTACACCTTC.

The chain couples TRBV5-5 to TRBJ2-5; 7 nucleotides line up with TRBD1. Germline V gives CDR1 SGHKS, CDR2 YYEKEE (reference sequence). J lost 4 bases, V lost 4 bases, and 7 bases had no gene match. CDR3 length equals 14 residues. The CDR3 region has the DNA TGTGCCAGCAGCCCTCCCGGGACAGTAGAGACCCAGTACTTC. Its protein is CASSPPGTVETQYF.

This clone came up a few times. This chain links TRBV6-5 with TRBJ2-4; unclear D gene. The CDR3 is 13 residues long. Germline CDR1 is MNHEY and CDR2 is SVGAGI. Trimming took off 6 bases at V and 1 base at J, with 7 bases between the two ends. CDR3 loop: CASSTQAKNIQYF. DNA for the CDR3: TGTGCCAGCAGCACCCAGGCCAAAAACATTCAGTACTTC.

The chain recombines TRBV7-7 with TRBJ2-3; TRBD2 matches at 11 bases. V lost 2 bases and J lost 5; bases outside the gene matches: 3. CDR1 is SSHAT and CDR2 is FNYEAQ in the germline V gene (reference sequence). CDR3 length equals 15 residues. The DNA of the CDR3 is TGTGCCAGCAGCTTAAGCCTAGCGGGGGGAGATACGCAGTATTTT. It codes for CASSLSLAGGDTQYF. Full variable domain (rest looked up from reference TRBV7-7 and TRBJ2-3): GAGVSQSPRYKVTKRGQDVTLRCDPISSHATLYWYQQALGQGPEFLTYFNYEAQPDKSGLPSDRFSAERPEGSISTLTIQRTEQRDSAMYRCASSLSLAGGDTQYFGPGTRLTVL.

The rearrangement uses TRBV6-6 and TRBJ1-1, with TRBD1 as a possible D gene (6 bases). The CDR3 runs 12 residues. The V gene lost 6 bases and the J gene lost 10 bases, with 15 bases spanning the gap. CDR1 is MNHNY and CDR2 is SVGAGI in the germline V gene (reference sequence). The CDR3 loop reads CASSQRGNGAFF. CDR3 DNA sequence: TGTGCCAGCAGCCAGAGGGGGAATGGAGCTTTCTTT.

J is TRBJ1-3 and V is TRBV9; TRBD1 aligns across 8 bases. CDR1 is SGDLS, CDR2 YYNGEE, per germline. The CDR3 spans 17 residues. V trimming: 2 bases; J trimming: 4 bases; junction bases outside the gene matches: 11. This CDR3 reads CASSVRDRPREGNTIYF. CDR3 nucleotides: TGTGCCAGCAGCGTCCGGGACAGGCCGCGAGAAGGAAACACCATATATTTT.

The sample holds a few counts of this clone. The chain links TRBV29-1 to TRBJ1-2; D might be TRBD1 (6 bases). The CDR3 contains 12 residues. The germline CDR1 and CDR2 sequences are SQVTM and ANQGSEA. V was pared by 8 bases and J by 8 bases, with 18 bases between. DNA of the CDR3: TGCAGCTCGCAGACAGGCATGGCGGGCTACACCTTC. Amino acid sequence: CSSQTGMAGYTF.

The sample holds a few counts of this clone. The sample holds other DNA sequences that translate to the same CDR3. The chain recombines TRBV7-9 with TRBJ2-5; TRBD2 aligns across 8 bases. Trimming took 5 bases from V and 1 from J; bases not matched to a gene: 3. The CDR3 extends over 14 amino acids. The V gene's germline CDR1 is SEHNR and CDR2 FQNEAQ (reference sequence). The CDR3: CASSPGTSQETQYF. Here the CDR3 DNA reads TGTGCCAGCAGCCCAGGGACTAGCCAAGAGACCCAGTACTTC.

This chain connects TRBV11-3 to TRBJ2-7, with D uncertain. In germline, CDR1 is SGHNT, CDR2 YENEEA. Trimming shortened V by 5 bases and J by 4 bases, and 12 bases separated the two germline ends. CDR3 size: 13 residues. Here the CDR3 reads CASSLPDRYEQYF. CDR3 sequence (DNA): TGTGCCAGCAGCCTCCCCGATAGATACGAGCAGTACTTC.

The genes are TRBV11-2 and TRBJ2-3; 8 bases agree with TRBD1. J gave up 4 bases and V 1 base, and 4 bases lay outside the gene matches. CDR1 is SGHAT, CDR2 FQNNGV, per germline. The CDR3 totals 15 residues. In DNA form, the CDR3 reads TGTGCCAGCAGCTTAGGCCCGACAGGGGCAGATACGCAGTATTTT. Translated: CASSLGPTGADTQYF. The full variable domain, rest sourced from reference TRBV11-2 and TRBJ2-3, is EAGVAQSPRYKIIEKRQSVAFWCNPISGHATLYWYQQILGQGPKLLIQFQNNGVVDDSQLPKDRFSAERLKGVDSTLKIQPAKLEDSAVYLCASSLGPTGADTQYFGPGTRLTVL.

This clone was detected a few times. This chain joins TRBV29-1 and TRBJ2-1; 10 positions agree with TRBD1. With V trimmed by 1 base and J by 3 bases, 6 bases remained unmatched. Germline V gene lookup returns CDR1 SQVTM and CDR2 ANQGSEA. The CDR3 extends over 16 amino acids. CDR3: CSVEVRTGGGYNEQFF. The CDR3 coding sequence is TGCAGCGTTGAAGTTCGGACAGGGGGAGGCTACAATGAGCAGTTCTTC.

The rearrangement uses TRBV9 and TRBJ1-3; D remains unclear. The CDR3 covers 14 residues. Trimming took 1 base from V and 3 from J, leaving 8 bases between them. In germline, CDR1 is SGDLS, CDR2 YYNGEE. The CDR3 sequence is CASSVREGGNTIYF. In DNA, the CDR3 is TGTGCCAGCAGCGTACGGGAGGGTGGAAACACCATATATTTT.